The 31 T cell receptor beta chains listed next were all sequenced from one sample in a study of CXCR3-negative and CXCR3-positive naive CD8 T cells. TRB cDNA was prepared as libraries by UMI-labeled 5' RACE. TCRdb reprocessed the 5' RACE reads and reports one entry per CDR3 protein, with no DNA. The sample has about 81,000 distinct CDR3 sequences. The specimen was naive CXCR3- CD8+ T cells from blood. This sample's subset: CD45RO-CCR7+CD27+CD95- naive CD8+ T cells lacking CXCR3 (TNR3-). Every receptor here comes from a human donor in good health. Some clones in this sample may be carry-over from other donors' samples.

The chain recombines TRBV12-3 or TRBV12-4 with TRBJ2-5; as DNA is missing, the TRBD1 call by TCRdb cannot be tested. The CDR3 is 16 amino acids. The CDR3 here is CASSLLATGASETQYF.

The chain links TRBV7-3 to TRBJ2-2; TCRdb names TRBD1, which stays unverified in the absence of DNA. The CDR3 totals 16 residues. The V gene's germline CDR1 is SGHTA and CDR2 FQGTGA. CDR3 amino acids: CASSLLPGAGTGELFF.

This chain joins TRBV9 and TRBJ2-5; TCRdb reports TRBD1, a call that lacks DNA to check it against. CDR1 SGDLS and CDR2 YYNGEE come from the germline V gene. This CDR3 spans 13 amino acids. CDR3 in amino acids: CASSPGDRETQYF.

CDR3 in amino acids: CASSYSESVGLQETQYF. V and J are TRBV6-2 or TRBV6-3 and TRBJ2-5. The CDR3 has 17 amino acids. Germline V gives CDR1 MNHEY, CDR2 SVGEGT.

The chain joins TRBV7-9 to TRBJ2-2; lacking DNA, the TRBD1 call made by TCRdb goes unchecked. The CDR3 has 14 residues. The germline gives CDR1 SEHNR, CDR2 FQNEAQ (reference sequence). CDR3 protein: CASSRTGNTGELFF.

The V and J genes are TRBV28 and TRBJ1-6; TCRdb selects TRBD1, and the lack of DNA leaves this call unchecked. Germline loops: CDR1 MDHEN, CDR2 SYDVKM. The CDR3 is 13 residues long. This CDR3 reads CARGQGNNSPLHF.

The rearrangement links TRBV5-1 to TRBJ2-7; without DNA, the TCRdb call of TRBD2 cannot be checked. The CDR3 is 16 amino acids. The V gene's germline CDR1 is SGHRS and CDR2 YFSETQ. CDR3 amino acids: CASSLGGSQGGDEQYF.

V and J are TRBV4-1 and TRBJ2-1; TCRdb names TRBD2, which stays unverified in the absence of DNA. There are 14 residues in the CDR3. Germline lookup yields CDR1 MGHRA and CDR2 YSYEKL. The CDR3 loop is CASRAGGPLNEQFF.

The chain links TRBV4-3 to TRBJ1-1; without DNA, the TCRdb call of TRBD1 cannot be checked. The CDR3 loop spans 16 amino acids. The germline gives CDR1 LGHNA, CDR2 YSLEER. The CDR3 loop is CASSQDPEGETAEAFF.

This chain connects TRBV7-9 to TRBJ2-5; without DNA, the TCRdb call of TRBD1 cannot be checked. Germline V CDR1 and CDR2: SEHNR, FQNEAQ (reference sequence). The CDR3 extends over 14 amino acids. The CDR3 is CASSFPGHGETQYF.

The chain links TRBV12-3 or TRBV12-4 to TRBJ2-1; TCRdb gives TRBD2 as the D gene, but with no DNA this cannot be confirmed. This CDR3 comprises 15 residues. CDR3 in amino acids: CASSLGTSGVQRPFF.

The chain uses TRBV7-8 and TRBJ2-1; TCRdb reports TRBD2, a call that lacks DNA to check it against. This CDR3 is 17 amino acids long. CDR1 and CDR2 from the germline V gene are SGHVS and FQNEAQ. CDR3 sequence reads: CASSSQRGAGSYNEQFF.

The chain has TRBV29-1 and TRBJ2-7; TCRdb names TRBD1, which stays unverified in the absence of DNA. Germline CDR1 reads SQVTM; CDR2 reads ANQGSEA. The CDR3 runs 12 residues. CDR3 sequence: CSVAGVGYEQYF.

This chain uses TRBV20-1 with TRBJ2-3; with no DNA, the TCRdb D assignment of TRBD2 cannot be verified. The CDR3 consists of 16 residues. CDR1 is DFQATT and CDR2 is SNEGSKA in the germline V gene (reference sequence). CDR3 sequence reads: CSARDRAPVSTDTQYF.

The CDR3 protein is CASSPTGTTGELFF. The chain uses TRBV28 and TRBJ2-2; TCRdb selects TRBD1, and the lack of DNA leaves this call unchecked. The germline gives CDR1 MDHEN, CDR2 SYDVKM. The CDR3 covers 14 residues.

The chain joins TRBV19 to TRBJ2-1; the D call of TRBD1 rests on TCRdb alone, since no DNA is present to check it. CDR3 size: 16 residues. Germline CDR1 reads LNHDA; CDR2 reads SQIVND (reference sequence). The CDR3 here is CASSILREGPYNEQFF.

This chain connects TRBV29-1 to TRBJ1-3. The CDR3 spans 13 residues. Germline V CDR1 and CDR2: SQVTM, ANQGSEA. The CDR3 loop reads CSVASYPGNTIYF.

This chain connects TRBV20-1 to TRBJ1-1; TCRdb gives TRBD1 as the D gene, but with no DNA this cannot be confirmed. Germline loops: CDR1 DFQATT, CDR2 SNEGSKA (reference sequence). This CDR3 spans 14 amino acids. This CDR3 reads CSASDRGLNTEAFF.

V gene TRBV5-5 combines with J gene TRBJ2-1; lacking DNA, the TRBD1 call made by TCRdb goes unchecked. This CDR3 is 15 amino acids long. CDR1 is SGHKS, CDR2 YYEKEE, per germline (reference sequence). The CDR3 loop is CASSPGHELYNEQFF.

V gene TRBV11-2 combines with J gene TRBJ2-7. Germline-derived CDR1 and CDR2 are SGHAT and FQNNGV. This CDR3 spans 15 amino acids. The CDR3 is CASSETIADSYEQYF.

The chain combines TRBV5-6 with TRBJ2-5; absent DNA, TCRdb's TRBD1 call cannot be checked. The CDR3 totals 14 residues. Germline V lookup: CDR1 SGHDT, CDR2 YYEEEE. CDR3 region: CASSDRPSQETQYF.

The chain couples TRBV5-1 to TRBJ2-1; TCRdb indicates TRBD2, and absent DNA this call remains unverified. The germline V gene encodes CDR1 SGHRS and CDR2 YFSETQ. The CDR3 loop spans 18 amino acids. This CDR3 reads CASSVRTSGSLPSDEQFF. The full variable domain, completed using reference TRBV5-1 and TRBJ2-1, is KAGVTQTPRYLIKTRGQQVTLSCSPISGHRSVSWYQQTPGQGLQFLFEYFSETQRNKGNFPGRFSGRQFSNSRSEMNVSTLELGDSALYLCASSVRTSGSLPSDEQFFGPGTRLTVL.

V usage is TRBV25-1 and J usage is TRBJ2-7; TCRdb selects TRBD1, and the lack of DNA leaves this call unchecked. Per the germline V gene, CDR1 is MGHDK and CDR2 is SYGVNS. This CDR3 spans 12 amino acids. The CDR3 sequence is CASGDSSYEQYF.

V is TRBV4-1 and J is TRBJ2-7; TCRdb lists TRBD1, though no DNA is available to test this call. Germline CDR1 reads MGHRA; CDR2 reads YSYEKL. The CDR3 sequence is 15 residues long. This CDR3 reads CASSQEKGADYEQYF.

The chain employs TRBV12-3 or TRBV12-4 and TRBJ1-5; there is no DNA to check the TCRdb D call of TRBD1. This CDR3 has 14 residues. This chain's CDR3 is CASSPGAGAQPQHF.

Here the CDR3 reads CASRGDSGSTDTQYF. The chain uses TRBV14 and TRBJ2-3; TCRdb picks TRBD2, but there is no DNA to check that call. This CDR3 comprises 15 residues. Germline CDR1 reads SGHDN; CDR2 reads FVKESK. Drawing the rest from reference TRBV14 and TRBJ2-3, the complete variable domain is EAGVTQFPSHSVIEKGQTVTLRCDPISGHDNLYWYRRVMGKEIKFLLHFVKESKQDESGMPNNRFLAERTGGTYSTLKVQPAELEDSGVYFCASRGDSGSTDTQYFGPGTRLTVL.

The chain carries TRBV29-1 and TRBJ2-5. This CDR3 contains 12 residues. The germline CDR1 and CDR2 sequences are SQVTM and ANQGSEA. The CDR3 loop reads CSVEERGETQYF.

The chain couples TRBV6-5 to TRBJ2-5; TCRdb picks TRBD2, but there is no DNA to check that call. The germline CDR1 and CDR2 sequences are MNHEY and SVGAGI. CDR3 size: 15 residues. CDR3 protein: CASSFGLAVGETQYF.

V usage is TRBV29-1 and J usage is TRBJ2-3; TCRdb picks TRBD2, but there is no DNA to check that call. CDR1 is SQVTM and CDR2 is ANQGSEA in the germline V gene. The CDR3 runs 14 residues. The CDR3: CSVSASGGIDTQYF.

This rearrangement joins TRBV4-2 to TRBJ2-7. The CDR3 sequence is 14 residues long. Per germline, CDR1 LGHNA and CDR2 YNFKEQ. The CDR3 loop reads CASSQVRSSYEQYF.

The V call is TRBV29-1, the J call TRBJ1-3. This CDR3 is 12 amino acids long. In germline, CDR1 is SQVTM, CDR2 ANQGSEA. The CDR3 sequence is CSVFGRRNTIYF.